This T cell receptor beta chain was identified in a study of blood T cell repertoires in COVID-19. Study at large: T cells, B-cell-depleted T cells, or PBMCs supplied cDNA or gDNA.

V dropped 5 bases and J dropped 5; count of bases not matched to a gene: 7. The CDR3 contains 14 residues. Germline assignment: CDR1 SGHNT and CDR2 YYREEE (reference sequence). Repertoires were generated with immunoSEQ multiplex PCR, while TCRdb's copy carries only in-frame clones and drops some. The sample has roughly 180,000 clones, around 80% seen once. The chain combines TRBV5-4 with TRBJ2-1; 7 nucleotides agree with TRBD2. Sequenced input: peripheral blood. The TCR sequence derives from an elderly woman with COVID-19, enrolled during active disease. CDR3 DNA: TGTGCCAGCAGTAAAGCCGGGACTAACAATGAGCAGTTCTTC. Protein sequence: CASSKAGTNNEQFF. Supplemented by reference TRBV5-4 and TRBJ2-1, the full variable domain reads ETGVTQSPTHLIKTRGQQVTLRCSSQSGHNTVSWYQQALGQGPQFIFQYYREEENGRGNFPPRFSGLQFPNYSSELNVNALELDDSALYLCASSKAGTNNEQFFGPGTRLTVL.